Many counts were recorded for the clone carrying this T cell receptor (beta chain). Its target is not known. This sample stems from a study of T cell repertoires in cytomegalovirus infection. Trimming shortened V by 5 bases and J by 4 bases, and 10 bases separated the two germline ends. The CDR3 loop spans 13 amino acids. Germline CDR1 SGHTA, CDR2 FQGNSA. One entry per CDR3 protein, called by TCRdb with MiXCR from the reads. The sample contains 300,000 or so distinct CDR3 sequences, roughly 23% of which appear only once. General study results and limits: HLA-C-restricted CMV clonotypes gave the most frequent clonotype in two of eight donors.

The chain combines TRBV7-2 with TRBJ2-3; D uncertain. Sequencing used PBMCs. The TCR sequence derives from a human donor in good health (CMV status not recorded). Some clones in this sample may be carry-over from other donors' samples. The CDR3 sequence is CASSQSRADTQYF. CDR3 nucleotide sequence: TGTGCCAGCAGCCAATCTCGGGCAGATACGCAGTATTTT.